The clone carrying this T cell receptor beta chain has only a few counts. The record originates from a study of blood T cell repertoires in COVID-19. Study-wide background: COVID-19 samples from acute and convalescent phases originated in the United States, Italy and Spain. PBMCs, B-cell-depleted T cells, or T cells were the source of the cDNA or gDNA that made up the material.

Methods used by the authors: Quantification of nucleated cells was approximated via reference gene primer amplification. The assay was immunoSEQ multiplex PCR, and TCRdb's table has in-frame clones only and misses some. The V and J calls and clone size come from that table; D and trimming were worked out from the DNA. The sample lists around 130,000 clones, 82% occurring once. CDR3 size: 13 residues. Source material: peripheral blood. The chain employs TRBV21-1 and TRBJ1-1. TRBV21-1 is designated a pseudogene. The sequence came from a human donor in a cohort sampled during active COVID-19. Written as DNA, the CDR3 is TGTGCCAGCAGCAAGATAGAACTGACTGAAGCTTTCTTT. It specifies CASSKIELTEAFF.